Listed here are 32 T cell receptor beta chains from one sample, sequenced in a study of blood T cell repertoires in COVID-19. Measured with immunoSEQ multiplex PCR; TCRdb has only the in-frame clones, and not every one. Of 310,000 or so clones in the sample, approximately 86% were seen once. Sample: peripheral blood. The receptors shown here come from a man aged 25 to 45 with COVID-19, enrolled during active disease.

This chain connects TRBV5-4 to TRBJ2-1, with D tentatively TRBD1 (6 bases). This CDR3 region has 16 residues. Germline values: CDR1 SGHNT, CDR2 YYREEE (reference sequence). The V and J ends lost 3 bases and 4 bases respectively, with 17 bases between them. The CDR3 region is CASSSVLGAEYNEQFF. In DNA, the CDR3 is TGTGCCAGCAGCTCTGTACTGGGGGCCGAATACAATGAGCAGTTCTTC.

The CDR3 region has the DNA TGTGCCAGCATCCACGACCGGACTATTTACAATGAGCAGTTCTTC. It translates to CASIHDRTIYNEQFF. The rearrangement links TRBV3-1 (or the pseudogene TRBV3-2) to TRBJ2-1; D perhaps matches TRBD2 (6 bases). Germline loops: CDR1 LGHDT, CDR2 YNNKEL (reference sequence). The V and J ends lost 7 bases and 4 bases respectively, with 17 bases between them. The CDR3 contains 15 residues.

This sequence joins TRBV10-3 and TRBJ2-1, with a possible D match to TRBD2 (7 bases). V was cut by 10 bases and J by 4 bases, with 17 bases left in between. The CDR3 is made up of 14 amino acids. The germline gives CDR1 ENHRY, CDR2 SYGVKD. The CDR3, as DNA: TGTGCCACGAGGGGGGGACTACAGTACAATGAGCAGTTCTTC. Its protein product is CATRGGLQYNEQFF.

This clone was picked up a small number of times. For the CDR3, the DNA is TGTGCCAGCAGCGCCCAGGGGAACTATGGCTACACCTTC. This gives the protein CASSAQGNYGYTF. The J gene is TRBJ1-2, the V gene TRBV7-2, with D perhaps matching TRBD1 (6 bases). Germline V lookup: CDR1 SGHTA, CDR2 FQGNSA. Trimming removed 5 bases from V and 2 bases from J, with 9 bases in between. CDR3 length equals 13 residues.

The chain carries TRBV2 and TRBJ2-3; 10 nucleotides line up with TRBD2. From germline, CDR1 is SNHLY and CDR2 FYNNEI. The CDR3 loop spans 16 amino acids. Trimming took 4 bases from V and 1 from J; bases not matched to a gene: 5. The CDR3 sequence: CASSGRAGGGTDTQYF. CDR3 sequence (DNA): TGTGCCAGCAGTGGGAGAGCGGGGGGGGGCACAGATACGCAGTATTTT.

The chain recombines TRBV7-2 with TRBJ1-6; D uncertain. CDR3 size: 14 residues. Trimming took off 5 bases at V and 5 bases at J, with 10 bases between the two ends. Germline-derived CDR1 and CDR2 are SGHTA and FQGNSA. As DNA, the CDR3 is TGTGCCAGCAGCCCACACGAAAATAATTCACCCCTCCACTTT. This sequence encodes CASSPHENNSPLHF.

The gene calls are TRBV18 and TRBJ2-1, with 9 nucleotides matching TRBD1. Looked up from germline, CDR1 is KGHSH and CDR2 is LQKENI. The CDR3 contains 15 residues. The J segment lost 4 bases and the V segment lost 4 bases, leaving 5 bases of the junction unmatched. Here the CDR3 DNA reads TGTGCCAGCTCACTCCGGGACAGGGATTACAATGAGCAGTTCTTC. It specifies CASSLRDRDYNEQFF.

The J gene is TRBJ1-5, the V gene TRBV6-2 or TRBV6-3; D not certain. Between the trimmed V and J ends, which lost 2 bases and 4 bases, there was a span of 3 bases. Per the germline V gene, CDR1 is MNHEY and CDR2 is SVGEGT. This CDR3 has 12 residues. In DNA, the CDR3 is TGTGCCAGCAGTTACCGTAATCAGCCCCAGCATTTT. Its translation: CASSYRNQPQHF.

The chain has TRBV6-2 or TRBV6-3 and TRBJ2-7; 7 bases line up with TRBD2. The CDR3 consists of 16 residues. V lost 6 bases and J lost 0; bases outside the gene matches: 11. Germline CDR1 is MNHEY and CDR2 is SVGEGT. The CDR3: CASSPRASGLSYEQYF. The CDR3 nucleotides read TGTGCCAGCAGCCCCCGGGCTAGCGGACTCTCCTACGAGCAGTACTTC.

The chain combines TRBV11-2 with TRBJ2-7; TRBD1 matches at 7 bases. CDR3 size: 16 residues. Germline CDR1 reads SGHAT; CDR2 reads FQNNGV. The J segment lost 2 bases and the V segment lost 0 bases, leaving 7 bases of the junction unmatched. CDR3 residues: CASSLDLGTAAYEQYF. CDR3 sequence (DNA): TGTGCCAGCAGCTTAGATCTGGGGACAGCAGCCTACGAGCAGTACTTC.

This sequence joins TRBV5-6 and TRBJ2-7; TRBD2 matches at 7 bases. CDR1 is SGHDT and CDR2 is YYEEEE in the germline V gene. This CDR3 is 13 amino acids long. V lost 4 bases to trimming and J lost 3 bases; unmatched junction nucleotides: 4. The CDR3 nucleotides are TGTGCCAGCAGCCCTAGCGGAAACTACGAGCAGTACTTC. It translates to CASSPSGNYEQYF.

The DNA of the CDR3 is TGTGCCACCAGTGATGCGGGGGGCGGGGTAGATACGCAGTATTTT. It encodes CATSDAGGGVDTQYF. The chain uses TRBV24-1 and TRBJ2-3, with 8 bases fitting TRBD2. V shed 3 bases, J shed 5 bases, and the junction held 6 bases outside the gene matches. Germline V gives CDR1 KGHDR, CDR2 SFDVKD. There are 15 residues in the CDR3.

This clone is a singleton in its sample. This rearrangement joins TRBV5-4 to TRBJ2-7; 7 bases are shared with TRBD1. The CDR3 covers 15 residues. Unmatched junction bases numbered 9, after V lost 4 bases and J lost 2 bases. In germline, CDR1 is SGHNT, CDR2 YYREEE (reference sequence). CDR3 in DNA: TGTGCCAGCAGCCGTATAGACAGGGATGCCTACGAGCAGTACTTC. It is translated as CASSRIDRDAYEQYF.

The chain recombines TRBV21-1 with TRBJ1-4. TRBV21-1 is labeled a pseudogene. CDR3 length: 14 amino acids. The CDR3 nucleotides are TGTGCCAGCTGCATGGGGCGGAGGGATGAAAAACTGTTTTTT. This sequence encodes CASCMGRRDEKLFF.

The chain joins TRBV15 to TRBJ2-2, with 9 bases fitting TRBD2. The germline V gene encodes CDR1 LNHNV and CDR2 YYDKDF (reference sequence). V dropped 4 bases and J dropped 4; count of bases not matched to a gene: 10. This CDR3 spans 17 amino acids. CDR3 protein: CATSIGNSGSGTGELFF. For the CDR3, the DNA is TGTGCCACCAGCATCGGGAATAGCGGGAGTGGCACCGGGGAGCTGTTTTTT.

The chain couples TRBV4-2 to TRBJ2-2, with D maybe TRBD2 (6 bases). The CDR3 sequence is 16 residues long. Looked up from germline, CDR1 is LGHNA and CDR2 is YNFKEQ. V gave up 0 bases and J gave up 4 bases, with 12 bases separating them. For the CDR3, the DNA is TGTGCCAGCAGCCAAGAAAGGGACTGGCCCACCGGGGAGCTGTTTTTT. Translation: CASSQERDWPTGELFF.

The chain has TRBV5-1 and TRBJ2-1, with D tentatively TRBD1 (5 bases). Germline V gene lookup returns CDR1 SGHRS and CDR2 YFSETQ. There are 12 residues in the CDR3. V was pared by 3 bases and J by 5 bases, with 6 bases between. Written as DNA, the CDR3 is TGCGCCAGCAGCTGGACAAACAATGAGCAGTTCTTC. Protein: CASSWTNNEQFF.

J is TRBJ2-1 and V is TRBV4-3; 9 bases align to TRBD2. There are 19 residues in the CDR3. The V gene end was trimmed by 1 base and the J gene end by 0 bases; junction bases not matched to a gene: 10. CDR1 and CDR2 from the germline V gene are LGHNA and YSLEER. In nucleotides, the CDR3 is TGCGCCAGCAGCCAAGGTGATAGCGGGGGAGCCATCTCCTACAATGAGCAGTTCTTC. It is translated as CASSQGDSGGAISYNEQFF.

This clone was recorded a few times. The gene calls are TRBV6-5 and TRBJ1-1; TRBD1 might be the D (6 bases). CDR3 length equals 13 residues. CDR1 and CDR2 (germline): MNHEY, SVGAGI. Trimming removed 1 base at V and 10 bases at J, with 13 bases between. CDR3 sequence reads: CASSYWGPERAFF. CDR3 sequence (DNA): TGTGCCAGCAGTTACTGGGGGCCAGAGCGAGCTTTCTTT.

The chain recombines TRBV5-1 with TRBJ2-2; TRBD2 aligns across 7 bases. Trimming cost V 4 bases and J 0 bases; bases outside gene matches: 6. CDR1 and CDR2 (germline): SGHRS, YFSETQ. The CDR3 contains 16 residues. In DNA, the CDR3 is TGCGCCAGCAGCCAGCGGGACTTTTCGAACACCGGGGAGCTGTTTTTT. As protein: CASSQRDFSNTGELFF.

This clone was counted a few times. The chain combines TRBV20-1 with TRBJ1-2; D might be TRBD1 (6 bases). The V end lost 3 bases, the J end lost 5 bases, and 10 bases lay between the germline ends. This CDR3 has 12 amino acids. Germline CDR1 reads DFQATT; CDR2 reads SNEGSKA (reference sequence). Here the CDR3 reads CSASSGDYGYTF. The CDR3, as DNA: TGCAGTGCTAGTTCAGGGGATTATGGCTACACCTTC.

Concerning this clone: It is likely a read error, because the conserved phenylalanine at the end of the CDR3 is missing. It is unclear where the CDR3 begins or ends on the DNA, so no DNA is shown, and the CDR3 is as TCRdb lists it. The chain employs TRBV6-6 and TRBJ1-2. Germline V lookup: CDR1 MNHNY, CDR2 SVGAGI (reference sequence). With termini counted, the CDR3 has 11 amino acids. The CDR3 loop reads CASSYSGELGL.

The gene calls are TRBV27 and TRBJ2-2; TRBD2 matches at 12 bases. With 2 bases clipped from V and 12 bases from J, the junction kept 10 bases outside the gene matches. Germline assignment: CDR1 MNHEY and CDR2 SMNVEV (reference sequence). This CDR3 region has 16 residues. The CDR3 is CASSLGLAGGHPQLFF. CDR3 sequence (DNA): TGTGCCAGCAGTTTAGGGCTAGCGGGAGGGCACCCCCAGCTGTTTTTT.

The rearrangement links TRBV6-5 to TRBJ1-1; D is perhaps TRBD1 (5 bases). V gave up 0 bases and J gave up 4 bases, with 15 bases separating them. This CDR3 has 16 amino acids. Per germline, CDR1 MNHEY and CDR2 SVGAGI. The CDR3 bases are TGTGCCAGCAGTTACTCGAATCAGGGCTTCCGCACTGAAGCTTTCTTT. It yields the protein CASSYSNQGFRTEAFF.

This chain links TRBV7-8 with TRBJ2-7, with unresolved D. The V end was cut by 3 bases, the J end by 3 bases, with 9 bases between. The length of the CDR3 is 13 residues. The germline V gene has CDR1 SGHVS and CDR2 FQNEAQ. Here the CDR3 DNA reads TGTGCCAGCAGCTTCCGCGGTGACTACGAGCAGTACTTC. Its protein is CASSFRGDYEQYF.

This clone appeared a single time. V usage is TRBV19 and J usage is TRBJ2-2; perhaps TRBD2 as D (6 bases). V lost 3 bases and J lost 0, with 11 bases in between. Germline-derived CDR1 and CDR2 are LNHDA and SQIVND (reference sequence). The CDR3 loop spans 16 amino acids. CDR3 bases: TGTGCCAGTAGTATGCCGGCGGGAACGAACACCGGGGAGCTGTTTTTT. It yields the protein CASSMPAGTNTGELFF.

J is TRBJ2-1 and V is TRBV11-3; D is perhaps TRBD2 (6 bases). V lost 0 bases and J 5 bases, leaving 14 bases between the germline ends. The germline V gene encodes CDR1 SGHNT and CDR2 YENEEA. CDR3 size: 16 residues. In DNA form, the CDR3 reads TGTGCCAGCAGCTTAGAGGTGGGTGGGGGGAACAATGAGCAGTTCTTC. It encodes CASSLEVGGGNNEQFF.

J is TRBJ2-6 and V is TRBV10-1; possibly TRBD1 for D (6 bases). Trimming removed 6 bases from V and 1 base from J, with 13 bases in between. Per the germline V gene, CDR1 is WNHNN and CDR2 is SYGVQD (reference sequence). The length of the CDR3 is 16 residues. The CDR3 loop reads CASRVQGWSGANVLTF. For the CDR3, the DNA is TGCGCCAGCAGGGTACAGGGTTGGTCTGGGGCCAACGTCCTGACTTTC.

The rearrangement links TRBV10-3 to TRBJ1-5; 7 positions agree with TRBD1. The V and J ends lost 7 bases and 7 bases, in that order; junction bases with no gene match: 7. The CDR3 spans 13 residues. Germline V gene lookup returns CDR1 ENHRY and CDR2 SYGVKD. The CDR3 DNA sequence: TGTGCCATCACCGGGCAGGGGGAGCAGCCCCAGCATTTT. Translating gives CAITGQGEQPQHF.

The chain joins TRBV19 to TRBJ1-2, with 11 bases matching TRBD1. In germline, CDR1 is LNHDA, CDR2 SQIVND (reference sequence). This CDR3 spans 17 amino acids. The trim removed 3 bases at V and 3 bases at J, leaving 9 bases unmatched. The CDR3 region is CASSMTGTGGLDYGYTF. For the CDR3, the DNA is TGTGCCAGTAGTATGACCGGGACAGGGGGGTTGGACTATGGCTACACCTTC.

This clone was seen more than once but under ten times. The chain is built from TRBV28 and TRBJ1-1, with D possibly matching TRBD1 (5 bases). Between the trimmed V and J ends, which lost 5 bases and 11 bases, there was a span of 15 bases. This CDR3 has 12 residues. Looked up from germline, CDR1 is MDHEN and CDR2 is SYDVKM. The CDR3: CASSPDNRGAFF. DNA for the CDR3: TGTGCCAGCAGTCCCGACAACCGGGGGGCTTTCTTT.

The rearrangement joins TRBV27 to TRBJ1-1; the match to TRBD1 covers 8 bases. The J segment lost 4 bases and the V segment lost 7 bases, leaving 5 bases of the junction unmatched. This CDR3 is built from 13 residues. The germline CDR1 and CDR2 sequences are MNHEY and SMNVEV (reference sequence). CDR3 nucleotides: TGTGCCAGCATCGACAGGGGTGGCACTGAAGCTTTCTTT. Its translation: CASIDRGGTEAFF.